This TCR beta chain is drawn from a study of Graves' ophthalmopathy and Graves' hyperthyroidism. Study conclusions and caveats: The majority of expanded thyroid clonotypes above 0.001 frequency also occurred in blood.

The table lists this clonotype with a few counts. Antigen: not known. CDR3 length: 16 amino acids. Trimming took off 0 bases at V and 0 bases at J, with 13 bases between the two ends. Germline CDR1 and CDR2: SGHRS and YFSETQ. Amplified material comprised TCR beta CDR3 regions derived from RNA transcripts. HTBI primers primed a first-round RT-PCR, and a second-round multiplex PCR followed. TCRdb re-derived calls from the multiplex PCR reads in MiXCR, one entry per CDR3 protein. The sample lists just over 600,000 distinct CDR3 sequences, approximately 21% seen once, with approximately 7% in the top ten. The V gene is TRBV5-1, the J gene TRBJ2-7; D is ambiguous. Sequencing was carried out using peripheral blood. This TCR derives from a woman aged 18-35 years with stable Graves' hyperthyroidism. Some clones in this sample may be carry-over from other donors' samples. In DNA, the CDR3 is TGCGCCAGCAGCTTGGAACGGACCACGGCCTCCTACGAGCAGTACTTC. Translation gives CASSLERTTASYEQYF.